Following are 10 T cell receptor beta chains from one sample sequenced in a study of cytomegalovirus exposure and HLA in healthy donors. Primers included in the PCR were 60 Vbeta and 13 Jbeta primers. Libraries were prepared by immunoSEQ multiplex PCR; TCRdb keeps only in-frame clonotypes and omits some of them. The sample table sets out about 76,000 clones. The sequenced sample consisted of PBMCs. Every receptor here comes from a woman in her thirties or forties in good health and CMV-seropositive.

V usage is TRBV28 and J usage is TRBJ2-7; 7 nucleotides line up with TRBD1. The ends lost 2 bases at V and 5 bases at J; junction bases unmatched: 9. The CDR3 totals 15 residues. Germline-derived CDR1 and CDR2 are MDHEN and SYDVKM. The CDR3 region has the DNA TGTGCCAGCAGTTTACGACAGGGAATCTACCACGAGCAGTACTTC. Encoded protein: CASSLRQGIYHEQYF.

This rearrangement joins TRBV2 to TRBJ2-5, with 10 bases lining up with TRBD2. Trimming cost V 4 bases and J 3 bases; bases outside gene matches: 17. This CDR3 contains 19 residues. Germline V CDR1 and CDR2: SNHLY, FYNNEI. The CDR3 DNA sequence: TGTGCCAGCAGTGGGGCCTTTAGCGGGGGGCCGAAAGGGGAAGAGACCCAGTACTTC. This encodes CASSGAFSGGPKGEETQYF.

Here the CDR3 reads CASSHDPIRVGAYEQYF. The CDR3 region has the DNA TGCGCCAGCAGCCACGATCCTATCCGGGTCGGAGCCTACGAGCAGTACTTC. V usage is TRBV4-1 and J usage is TRBJ2-5; D is undetermined. The end of the DNA aligns better with TRBJ2-7, so the J call may be wrong. The CDR3 consists of 17 residues. Germline V CDR1 and CDR2: MGHRA, YSYEKL.

This chain links TRBV5-5 with TRBJ1-2, with TRBD1 matching over 7 bases. The CDR3 is 15 residues long. Germline V lookup: CDR1 SGHKS, CDR2 YYEKEE (reference sequence). Trimming took 4 bases from V and 3 from J; bases not matched to a gene: 9. The CDR3 spells CASSRRTGQDYGYTF. Written as DNA, the CDR3 is TGTGCCAGCAGCCGTAGGACAGGTCAGGACTATGGCTACACCTTC.

The chain combines TRBV27 with TRBJ1-5; D remains ambiguous. V was shortened by 1 base and J by 2 bases, with 3 bases between the two germline ends. The germline V gene encodes CDR1 MNHEY and CDR2 SMNVEV (reference sequence). This CDR3 has 13 amino acids. The CDR3 DNA follows: TGTGCCAGCAGTTTATTAGGCAATCAGCCCCAGCATTTT. Translated: CASSLLGNQPQHF.

Regarding this clone: This same CDR3 is encoded by further DNA sequences in the sample. This chain connects TRBV6-5 to TRBJ1-1; the match to TRBD1 covers 7 bases. This CDR3 is 14 amino acids long. Germline lookup yields CDR1 MNHEY and CDR2 SVGAGI. J was trimmed by 8 bases and V by 6 bases; bases with no gene match: 12. The CDR3 is CASSRPGGVREAFF. The CDR3 DNA is TGTGCCAGCAGCCGCCCAGGGGGAGTCAGGGAAGCTTTCTTT.

The rearrangement uses TRBV6-1 and TRBJ2-5; 9 bases line up with TRBD1. The CDR3 has 14 amino acids. Germline CDR1 reads MNHNS; CDR2 reads SASEGT. J was trimmed by 1 base and V by 4 bases; bases with no gene match: 1. CDR3 nucleotides: TGTGCCAGCAGTGGACAGGGGGGCCAAGAGACCCAGTACTTC. Residues: CASSGQGGQETQYF.

This chain connects TRBV15 to TRBJ1-2; no firm D call. The germline gives CDR1 LNHNV, CDR2 YYDKDF (reference sequence). Trimming left V 0 bases short and J 4 bases short, with 12 bases between. This CDR3 comprises 15 residues. The CDR3 bases are TGTGCCACCAGCAGAGATTCGGGTAGAGGCTATGGCTACACCTTC. Translation: CATSRDSGRGYGYTF.

The chain has TRBV4-1 and TRBJ2-5; 12 bases match TRBD2. The germline V gene has CDR1 MGHRA and CDR2 YSYEKL. V was clipped by 2 bases and J by 1 base; unmatched bases: 2. The CDR3 runs to 16 residues. The CDR3 is CASSQLAGGPQETQYF. The CDR3 DNA sequence: TGCGCCAGCAGCCAACTAGCGGGGGGGCCCCAAGAGACCCAGTACTTC.

V is TRBV28 and J is TRBJ1-1; tentatively, D is TRBD1 (5 bases). Germline lookup yields CDR1 MDHEN and CDR2 SYDVKM. There are 14 residues in the CDR3. V lost 6 bases and J lost 3, with 14 bases in between. DNA for the CDR3: TGTGCCAGCAGGCGCCGGGACTTTTACACTGAAGCTTTCTTT. As protein: CASRRRDFYTEAFF. Full variable domain (rest looked up from reference TRBV28 and TRBJ1-1): DVKVTQSSRYLVKRTGEKVFLECVQDMDHENMFWYRQDPGLGLRLIYFSYDVKMKEKGDIPEGYSVSREKKERFSLILESASTNQTSMYLCASRRRDFYTEAFFGQGTRLTVV.